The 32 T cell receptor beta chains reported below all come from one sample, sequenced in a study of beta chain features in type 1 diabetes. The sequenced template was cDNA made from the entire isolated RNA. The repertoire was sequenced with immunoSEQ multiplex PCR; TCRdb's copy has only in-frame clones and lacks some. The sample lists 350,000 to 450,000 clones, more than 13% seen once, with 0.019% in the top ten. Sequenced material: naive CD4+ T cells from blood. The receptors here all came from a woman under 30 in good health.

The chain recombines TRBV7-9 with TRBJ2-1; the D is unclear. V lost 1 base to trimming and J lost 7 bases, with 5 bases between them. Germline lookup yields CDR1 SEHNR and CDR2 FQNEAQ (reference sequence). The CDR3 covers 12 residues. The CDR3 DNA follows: TGTGCCAGCAGCTTAGTTAGAAATGAGCAGTTCTTC. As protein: CASSLVRNEQFF.

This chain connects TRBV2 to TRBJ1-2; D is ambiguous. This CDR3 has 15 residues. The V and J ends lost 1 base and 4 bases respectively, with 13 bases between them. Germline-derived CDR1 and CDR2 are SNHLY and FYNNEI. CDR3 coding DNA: TGTGCCAGCAGTGAAGGGAGCACTCGTTTCTATGGCTACACCTTC. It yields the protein CASSEGSTRFYGYTF.

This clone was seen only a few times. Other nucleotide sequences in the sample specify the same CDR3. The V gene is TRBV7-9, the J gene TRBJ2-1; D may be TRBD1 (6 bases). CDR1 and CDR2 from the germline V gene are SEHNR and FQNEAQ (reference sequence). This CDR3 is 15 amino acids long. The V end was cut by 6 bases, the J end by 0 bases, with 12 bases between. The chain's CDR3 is CASSLQGSSYNEQFF. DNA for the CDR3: TGTGCCAGCAGTTTACAGGGAAGCTCCTACAATGAGCAGTTCTTC.

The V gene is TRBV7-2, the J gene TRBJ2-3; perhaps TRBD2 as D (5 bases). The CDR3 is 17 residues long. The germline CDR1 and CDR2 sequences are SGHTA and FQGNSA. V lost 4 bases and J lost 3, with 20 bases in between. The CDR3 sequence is CASSYGRDLAYTDTQYF. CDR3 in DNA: TGTGCCAGCAGCTATGGACGGGATTTGGCCTATACAGATACGCAGTATTTT.

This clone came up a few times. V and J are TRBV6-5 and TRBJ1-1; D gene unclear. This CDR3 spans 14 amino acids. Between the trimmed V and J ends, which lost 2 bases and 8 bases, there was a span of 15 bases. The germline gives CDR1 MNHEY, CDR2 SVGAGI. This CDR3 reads CASSYEKGLIEAFF. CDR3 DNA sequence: TGTGCCAGCAGTTACGAAAAAGGACTGATCGAAGCTTTCTTT.

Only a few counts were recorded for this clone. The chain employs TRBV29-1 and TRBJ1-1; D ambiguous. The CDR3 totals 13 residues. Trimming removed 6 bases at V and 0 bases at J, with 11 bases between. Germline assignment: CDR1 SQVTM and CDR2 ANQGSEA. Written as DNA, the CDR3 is TGCAGCGTCCTCGGGGTCGTGAACACTGAAGCTTTCTTT. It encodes CSVLGVVNTEAFF. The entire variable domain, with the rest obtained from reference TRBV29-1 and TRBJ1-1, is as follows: SAVISQKPSRDICQRGTSLTIQCQVDSQVTMMFWYRQQPGQSLTLIATANQGSEATYESGFVIDKFPISRPNLTFSTLTVSNMSPEDSSIYLCSVLGVVNTEAFFGQGTRLTVV.

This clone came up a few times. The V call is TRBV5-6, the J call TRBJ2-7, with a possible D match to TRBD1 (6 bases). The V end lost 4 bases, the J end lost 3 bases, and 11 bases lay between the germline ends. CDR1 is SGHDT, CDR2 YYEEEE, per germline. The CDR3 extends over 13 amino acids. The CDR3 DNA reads TGTGCCAGCAGCCTTGGACAGTACTACGAGCAGTACTTC. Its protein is CASSLGQYYEQYF.

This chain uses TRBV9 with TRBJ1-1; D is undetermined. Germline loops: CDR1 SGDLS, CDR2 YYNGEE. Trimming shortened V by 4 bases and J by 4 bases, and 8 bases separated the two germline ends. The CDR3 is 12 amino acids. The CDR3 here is CASSSSVTEAFF. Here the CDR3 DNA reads TGTGCCAGCAGCTCCAGCGTCACTGAAGCTTTCTTT. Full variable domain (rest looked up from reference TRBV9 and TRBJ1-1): DSGVTQTPKHLITATGQRVTLRCSPRSGDLSVYWYQQSLDQGLQFLIQYYNGEERAKGNILERFSAQQFPDLHSELNLSSLELGDSALYFCASSSSVTEAFFGQGTRLTVV.

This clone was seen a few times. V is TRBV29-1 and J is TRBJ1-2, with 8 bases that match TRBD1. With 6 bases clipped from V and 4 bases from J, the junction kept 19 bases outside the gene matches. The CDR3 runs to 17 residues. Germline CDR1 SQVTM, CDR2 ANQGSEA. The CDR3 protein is CSVAKVRTGPLGYGYTF. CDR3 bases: TGCAGCGTGGCCAAAGTGAGGACAGGGCCTCTAGGCTATGGCTACACCTTC.

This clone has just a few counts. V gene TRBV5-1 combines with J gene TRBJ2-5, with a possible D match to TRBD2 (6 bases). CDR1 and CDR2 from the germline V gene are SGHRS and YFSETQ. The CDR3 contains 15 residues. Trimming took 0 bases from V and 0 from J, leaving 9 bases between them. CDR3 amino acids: CASSLGGLDQETQYF. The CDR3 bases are TGCGCCAGCAGCTTGGGGGGACTGGACCAAGAGACCCAGTACTTC.

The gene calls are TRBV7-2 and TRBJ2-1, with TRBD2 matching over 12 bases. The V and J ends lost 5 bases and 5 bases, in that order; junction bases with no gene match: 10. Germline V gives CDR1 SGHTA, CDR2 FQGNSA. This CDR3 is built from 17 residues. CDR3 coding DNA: TGTGCCAGCAGCCTATCTAGCGGGAGGGCCCTAAACAATGAGCAGTTCTTC. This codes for CASSLSSGRALNNEQFF.

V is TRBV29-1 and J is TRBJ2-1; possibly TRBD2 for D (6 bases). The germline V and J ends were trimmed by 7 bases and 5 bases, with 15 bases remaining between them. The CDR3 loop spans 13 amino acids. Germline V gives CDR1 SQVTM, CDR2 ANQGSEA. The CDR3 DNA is TGCAGCGGGACGGGACTCCTTGACAATGAGCAGTTCTTC. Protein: CSGTGLLDNEQFF.

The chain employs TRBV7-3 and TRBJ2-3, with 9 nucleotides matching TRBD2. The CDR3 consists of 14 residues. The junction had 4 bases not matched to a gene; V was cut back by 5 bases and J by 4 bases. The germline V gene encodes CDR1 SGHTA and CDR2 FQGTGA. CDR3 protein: CASSRSGSADTQYF. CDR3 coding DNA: TGTGCCAGCAGCCGTAGCGGGAGTGCAGATACGCAGTATTTT.

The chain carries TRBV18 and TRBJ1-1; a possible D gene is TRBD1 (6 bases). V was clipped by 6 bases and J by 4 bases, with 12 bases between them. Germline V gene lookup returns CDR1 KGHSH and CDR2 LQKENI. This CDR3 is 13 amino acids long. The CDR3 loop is CASSSRGTTEAFF. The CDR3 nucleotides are TGTGCCAGCTCCTCCAGGGGTACCACTGAAGCTTTCTTT.

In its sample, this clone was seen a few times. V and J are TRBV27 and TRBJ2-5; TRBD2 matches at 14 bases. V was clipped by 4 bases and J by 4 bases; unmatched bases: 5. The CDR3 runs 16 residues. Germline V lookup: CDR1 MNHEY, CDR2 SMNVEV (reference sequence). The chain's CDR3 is CASSSWTSGRRETQYF. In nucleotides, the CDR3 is TGTGCCAGCAGTTCCTGGACTAGCGGGAGGCGAGAGACCCAGTACTTC.

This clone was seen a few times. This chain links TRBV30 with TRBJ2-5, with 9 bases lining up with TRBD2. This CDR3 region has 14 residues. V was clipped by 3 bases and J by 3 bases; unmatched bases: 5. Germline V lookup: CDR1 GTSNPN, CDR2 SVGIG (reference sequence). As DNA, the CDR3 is TGTGCCTGGAGAGTAGCGGGAGTGAAAGAGACCCAGTACTTC. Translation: CAWRVAGVKETQYF.

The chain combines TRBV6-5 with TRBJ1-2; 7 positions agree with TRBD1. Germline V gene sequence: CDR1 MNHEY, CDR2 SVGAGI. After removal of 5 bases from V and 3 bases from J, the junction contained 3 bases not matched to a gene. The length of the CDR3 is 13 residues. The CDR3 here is CASSRQGYYGYTF. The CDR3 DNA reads TGTGCCAGCAGTCGACAGGGATACTATGGCTACACCTTC.

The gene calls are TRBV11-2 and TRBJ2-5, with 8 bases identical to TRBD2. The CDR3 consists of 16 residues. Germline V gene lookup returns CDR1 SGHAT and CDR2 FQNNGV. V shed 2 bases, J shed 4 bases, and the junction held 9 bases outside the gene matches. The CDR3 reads CASSLIAGGDRETQYF. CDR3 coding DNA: TGTGCCAGCAGCTTAATTGCGGGAGGAGATCGAGAGACCCAGTACTTC.

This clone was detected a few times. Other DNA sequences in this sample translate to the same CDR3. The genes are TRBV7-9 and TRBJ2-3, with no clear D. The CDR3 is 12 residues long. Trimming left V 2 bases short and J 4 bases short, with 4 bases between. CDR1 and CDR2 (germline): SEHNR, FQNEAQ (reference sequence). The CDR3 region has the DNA TGTGCCAGCAGCTTAATATCAGATACGCAGTATTTT. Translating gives CASSLISDTQYF.

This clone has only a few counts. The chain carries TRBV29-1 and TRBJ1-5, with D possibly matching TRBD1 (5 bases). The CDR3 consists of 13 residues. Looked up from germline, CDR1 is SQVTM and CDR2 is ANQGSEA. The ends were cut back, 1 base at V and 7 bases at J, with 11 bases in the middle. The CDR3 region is CSVEGQYGQPQHF. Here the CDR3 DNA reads TGCAGCGTTGAAGGACAGTACGGGCAGCCCCAGCATTTT.

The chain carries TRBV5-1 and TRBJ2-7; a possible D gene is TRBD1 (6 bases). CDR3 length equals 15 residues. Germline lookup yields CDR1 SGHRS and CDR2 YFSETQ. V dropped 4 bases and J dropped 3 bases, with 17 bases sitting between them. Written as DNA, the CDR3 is TGCGCCAGCAGCACCGGAGGTACAGGGAGCTACGAGCAGTACTTC. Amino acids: CASSTGGTGSYEQYF.

In nucleotides, the CDR3 is TGTGCCAGCCGCGAGCGGGACTATTCCTACGAGCAGTACTTC. It codes for CASRERDYSYEQYF. The rearrangement joins TRBV27 to TRBJ2-7; TRBD2 aligns across 7 bases. Germline lookup yields CDR1 MNHEY and CDR2 SMNVEV (reference sequence). V shed 8 bases, J shed 1 base, and the junction held 8 bases outside the gene matches. CDR3 size: 14 residues.

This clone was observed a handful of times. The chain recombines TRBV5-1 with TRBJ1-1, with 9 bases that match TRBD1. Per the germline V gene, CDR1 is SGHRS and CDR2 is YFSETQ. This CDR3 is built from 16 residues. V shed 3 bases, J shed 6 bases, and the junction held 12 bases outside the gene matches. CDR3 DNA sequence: TGCGCCAGCAGCTCAGCCATTACAGGGGGCTTCGCTGAAGCTTTCTTT. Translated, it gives CASSSAITGGFAEAFF.

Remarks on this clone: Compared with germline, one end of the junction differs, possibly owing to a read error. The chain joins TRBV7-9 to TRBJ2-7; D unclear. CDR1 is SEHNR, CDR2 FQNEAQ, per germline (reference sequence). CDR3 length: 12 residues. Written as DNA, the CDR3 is TGTGCCAGCAGTTTAGGCCACCAGGAGCAGTACTTC. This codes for CASSLGHQEQYF.

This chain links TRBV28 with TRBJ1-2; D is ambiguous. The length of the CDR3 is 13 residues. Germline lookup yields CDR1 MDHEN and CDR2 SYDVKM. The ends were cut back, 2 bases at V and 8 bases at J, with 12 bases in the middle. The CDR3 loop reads CASSLTEGLGYTF. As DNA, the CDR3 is TGTGCCAGCAGTTTAACGGAGGGATTGGGCTACACCTTC.

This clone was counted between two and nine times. CDR3 protein: CSVAHMGNIPPGEGYTF. CDR3 nucleotides: TGCAGCGTTGCCCATATGGGGAACATCCCCCCAGGGGAAGGCTACACCTTC. This rearrangement joins TRBV29-1 to TRBJ1-2; D is possibly TRBD1 (6 bases). From germline, CDR1 is SQVTM and CDR2 ANQGSEA. The CDR3 is made up of 17 amino acids. The V and J ends lost 4 bases and 8 bases respectively, with 29 bases between them.

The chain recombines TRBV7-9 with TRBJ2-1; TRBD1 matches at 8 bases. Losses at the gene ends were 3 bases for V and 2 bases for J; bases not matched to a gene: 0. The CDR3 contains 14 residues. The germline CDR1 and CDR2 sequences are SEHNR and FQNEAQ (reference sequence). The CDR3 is CASSLGQAYNEQFF. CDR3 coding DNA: TGTGCCAGCAGCTTGGGACAGGCCTACAATGAGCAGTTCTTC.

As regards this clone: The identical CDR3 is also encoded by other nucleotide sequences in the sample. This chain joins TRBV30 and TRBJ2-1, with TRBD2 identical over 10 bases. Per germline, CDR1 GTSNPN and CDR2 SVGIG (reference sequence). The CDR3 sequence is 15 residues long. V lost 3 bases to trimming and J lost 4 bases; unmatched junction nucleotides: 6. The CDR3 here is CAWSRTSGGYNEQFF. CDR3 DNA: TGTGCCTGGAGCAGGACTAGCGGAGGGTACAATGAGCAGTTCTTC.

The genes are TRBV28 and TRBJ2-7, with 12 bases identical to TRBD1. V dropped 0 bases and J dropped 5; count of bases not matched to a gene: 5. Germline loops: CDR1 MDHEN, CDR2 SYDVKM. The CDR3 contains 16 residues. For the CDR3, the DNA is TGTGCCAGCAGTTTATGGGGGACAGGGGGCATACACGAGCAGTACTTC. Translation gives CASSLWGTGGIHEQYF.

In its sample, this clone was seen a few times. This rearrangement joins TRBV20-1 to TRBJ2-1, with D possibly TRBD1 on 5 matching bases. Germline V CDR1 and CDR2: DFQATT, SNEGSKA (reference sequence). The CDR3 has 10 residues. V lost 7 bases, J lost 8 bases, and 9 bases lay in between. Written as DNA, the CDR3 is TGCAGTGGGCAGGGTTATGAGCAGTTCTTC. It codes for CSGQGYEQFF.

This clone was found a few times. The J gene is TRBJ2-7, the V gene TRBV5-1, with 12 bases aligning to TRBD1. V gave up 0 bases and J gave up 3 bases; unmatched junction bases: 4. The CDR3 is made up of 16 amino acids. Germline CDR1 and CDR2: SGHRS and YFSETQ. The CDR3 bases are TGCGCCAGCAGCTTGGCCGGGACAGGGGGCGGCTACGAGCAGTACTTC. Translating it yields CASSLAGTGGGYEQYF.

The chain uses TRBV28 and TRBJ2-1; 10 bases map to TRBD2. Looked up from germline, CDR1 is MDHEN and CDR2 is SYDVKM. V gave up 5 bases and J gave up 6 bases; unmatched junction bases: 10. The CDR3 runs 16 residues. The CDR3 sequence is CASSPPSSGRGNEQFF. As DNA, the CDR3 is TGTGCCAGCAGTCCACCCTCTAGCGGGAGAGGCAATGAGCAGTTCTTC.